The following is a T cell receptor beta chain sequence with its context. Its target is unknown. The CDR3 consists of 14 residues. Germline CDR1 and CDR2: PRHDT and FYEKMQ (reference sequence). Deletions cut 4 bases from V and 2 bases from J, with 12 bases between. The sample originates from a study of high-grade serous ovarian cancer treatment subgroups. The overall study: Mean per sample: about 14,000 reads, thousands of unique TCR beta rearrangements.

Produced via immunoSEQ multiplex PCR; TCRdb's table is partial and in-frame only. The sample carries about 40,000 clones, 79% recorded once. Tumor samples were taken before definitive surgery or chemotherapy. Points from the study as a whole: Different patients shared almost no repertoire; same-patient tumors shared about 0.095 to 0.85. TCR clonal relatedness correlated positively with neoantigen level.

This receptor was obtained from a human donor with high-grade serous ovarian cancer. Sequencing input: tumor tissue. The chain uses TRBV13 and TRBJ2-7; a possible D gene is TRBD1 (6 bases). CDR3 in DNA: TGTGCCAGCAGCTCCACAGGGAGTCCCTACGAGCAGTACTTC. It is translated as CASSSTGSPYEQYF.